These 24 T cell receptor beta chains were sequenced from one sample in a study of identical twins. TCRdb independently ran MiXCR on the 5' RACE reads; one entry per CDR3 protein. This sample has around 680,000 distinct CDR3 sequences; under 9% occur once, and the top ten carry 0.98%. These data are also associated with another study on yellow fever vaccine responses in identical twins.

The sequencing input was PBMCs. The receptors shown here come from a woman in her late teens or twenties in good health.

This chain links TRBV6-2 or TRBV6-3 with TRBJ2-1; D unclear. Germline values: CDR1 MNHEY, CDR2 SVGEGT. The length of the CDR3 is 12 residues. Trimming took 6 bases from V and 9 from J, leaving 12 bases between them. CDR3 residues: CASSSSWTEQFF. The CDR3 nucleotides are TGTGCCAGCAGCTCTAGTTGGACTGAGCAGTTCTTC.

This clonotype was found many times. This sequence joins TRBV7-9 and TRBJ2-5; TRBD1 or TRBD2 may be the D gene (5 bases each). Trimming left V 5 bases short and J 5 bases short, with 18 bases between. Germline V gene data show CDR1 as SEHNR and CDR2 as FQNEAQ (reference sequence). The CDR3 is 15 residues long. The CDR3 DNA reads TGTGCCAGCAGCCCAGGGACGCTCGAGGGGGAGACCCAGTACTTC. Translation gives CASSPGTLEGETQYF.

This clonotype was found a few times. The chain combines TRBV11-1 with TRBJ2-6; TRBD2 aligns across 13 bases. V gave up 5 bases and J gave up 4 bases; unmatched junction bases: 11. Looked up from germline, CDR1 is SGHAT and CDR2 is FQDESV (reference sequence). This CDR3 region has 19 residues. In DNA, the CDR3 is TGTGCCAGCAGCGCTCGACTAGCGGGGGGACTTTTGGGGGCCAACGTCCTGACTTTC. Translating gives CASSARLAGGLLGANVLTF.

This chain uses TRBV12-3 or TRBV12-4 with TRBJ1-2; TRBD1 agrees at 7 bases. The CDR3 is 12 residues long. V lost 5 bases to trimming and J lost 8 bases; unmatched junction nucleotides: 5. The CDR3 spells CASSEQGRGYTF. CDR3 sequence (DNA): TGTGCCAGCAGTGAACAGGGGAGAGGCTACACCTTC.

This chain uses TRBV12-3 or TRBV12-4 with TRBJ2-4, with 8 bases matching TRBD1. The CDR3 spans 15 residues. The J segment lost 7 bases and the V segment lost 6 bases, leaving 11 bases of the junction unmatched. CDR3 residues: CASSPSKGQVNIQYF. The CDR3 nucleotides are TGTGCCAGCAGCCCCTCGAAGGGACAGGTGAACATTCAGTACTTC.

This rearrangement joins TRBV5-5 to TRBJ2-4; 9 positions agree with TRBD2. Germline CDR1 and CDR2: SGHKS and YYEKEE (reference sequence). V lost 4 bases to trimming and J lost 1 base; unmatched junction nucleotides: 12. The CDR3 runs to 18 residues. CDR3 bases: TGTGCCAGCAGCCCGGCCGTCTTTAGCGGGAGCGCCAAAAACATTCAGTACTTC. The encoded protein is CASSPAVFSGSAKNIQYF.

This clonotype was counted only a few times. The V gene is TRBV28, the J gene TRBJ2-2; D unresolved. CDR1 and CDR2 from the germline V gene are MDHEN and SYDVKM. Between the trimmed V and J ends, which lost 7 bases and 0 bases, there was a span of 15 bases. This CDR3 spans 16 amino acids. The CDR3 nucleotides are TGTGCCAGCAATCTCTTGACACCGTCGAACACCGGGGAGCTGTTTTTT. Translated, it gives CASNLLTPSNTGELFF.

This clonotype was counted a few times. The V call is TRBV5-5, the J call TRBJ2-7, with 8 nucleotides matching TRBD2. There are 16 residues in the CDR3. V lost 4 bases and J lost 4; bases outside the gene matches: 13. CDR1 SGHKS and CDR2 YYEKEE come from the germline V gene (reference sequence). The chain's CDR3 is CASSPGVRTSLYEQYF. The CDR3 region has the DNA TGTGCCAGCAGCCCCGGCGTCCGGACTAGCTTGTACGAGCAGTACTTC.

This clonotype occurred a few times. The chain uses TRBV4-1 and TRBJ2-7, with 9 nucleotides matching TRBD2. Germline V gives CDR1 MGHRA, CDR2 YSYEKL. V shed 2 bases and J 6 bases; nucleotides not matched to a gene: 11. The CDR3 has 16 amino acids. CDR3 residues: CASSQRVAGVGGEQYF. In DNA, the CDR3 is TGCGCCAGCAGCCAACGGGTAGCGGGAGTTGGTGGCGAGCAGTACTTC.

This clonotype was seen only a few times. V and J are TRBV4-3 and TRBJ2-1; TRBD2 matches 13 bases. Germline V lookup: CDR1 LGHNA, CDR2 YSLEER. This CDR3 has 17 amino acids. Trimming took 0 bases from V and 9 from J; bases not matched to a gene: 8. CDR3 in amino acids: CASSQETKLAGGSEQFF. The CDR3 coding sequence is TGCGCCAGCAGCCAAGAGACGAAACTAGCGGGAGGGAGTGAGCAGTTCTTC.

The V gene is TRBV29-1, the J gene TRBJ2-5, with 9 nucleotides matching TRBD1. CDR1 is SQVTM and CDR2 is ANQGSEA in the germline V gene. The CDR3 has 15 residues. With V trimmed by 3 bases and J by 4 bases, 9 bases remained unmatched. The CDR3 protein is CSVDLGQGVGETQYF. CDR3 in DNA: TGCAGCGTTGACCTGGGACAGGGAGTGGGAGAGACCCAGTACTTC.

This clonotype was observed a few times. The V call is TRBV20-1, the J call TRBJ2-3, with 12 positions matching TRBD2. The CDR3 has 15 residues. Germline CDR1 DFQATT, CDR2 SNEGSKA (reference sequence). V dropped 6 bases and J dropped 6; count of bases not matched to a gene: 10. CDR3 region: CSAPRLAGGVDTQYF. DNA for the CDR3: TGCAGTGCCCCCCGGCTAGCGGGGGGGGTTGATACGCAGTATTTT.

This clonotype was detected ten times or more. V gene TRBV25-1 combines with J gene TRBJ1-2, with 7 nucleotides matching TRBD1. In germline, CDR1 is MGHDK, CDR2 SYGVNS. J lost 8 bases, V lost 2 bases, and 14 bases had no gene match. The CDR3 is 16 amino acids. CDR3 sequence reads: CASSESGTGELWGYTF. Here the CDR3 DNA reads TGTGCCAGCAGTGAAAGTGGAACAGGGGAATTATGGGGCTACACCTTC.

This clonotype was observed a handful of times. The rearrangement uses TRBV4-3 and TRBJ2-7; 12 bases are shared with TRBD1. This CDR3 is built from 17 residues. J was trimmed by 4 bases and V by 2 bases; bases with no gene match: 9. Germline CDR1 reads LGHNA; CDR2 reads YSLEER. The DNA of the CDR3 is TGCGCCAGCAGCCAAAACCCCGGGACAGGGGGCAGTTACGAGCAGTACTTC. This encodes CASSQNPGTGGSYEQYF.

This clonotype was recorded many times. V usage is TRBV4-3 and J usage is TRBJ2-2, with D unclear. The length of the CDR3 is 15 residues. Germline-derived CDR1 and CDR2 are LGHNA and YSLEER. Trimming pared 0 bases from V and 3 bases from J, leaving 8 bases between. CDR3 loop: CASSQEMAHTGELFF. The CDR3 DNA follows: TGCGCCAGCAGCCAAGAAATGGCGCACACCGGGGAGCTGTTTTTT.

This clonotype was picked up many times. The chain combines TRBV5-1 with TRBJ2-7; D perhaps matches TRBD2 (6 bases). The CDR3 consists of 13 residues. The germline gives CDR1 SGHRS, CDR2 YFSETQ. V lost 4 bases, J lost 3 bases, and 11 bases lay in between. CDR3 coding DNA: TGCGCCAGCAGCGCGGGACTCGGCTACGAGCAGTACTTC. This translates into CASSAGLGYEQYF. Supplemented by reference TRBV5-1 and TRBJ2-7, the full variable domain reads KAGVTQTPRYLIKTRGQQVTLSCSPISGHRSVSWYQQTPGQGLQFLFEYFSETQRNKGNFPGRFSGRQFSNSRSEMNVSTLELGDSALYLCASSAGLGYEQYFGPGTRLTVT.

At least ten counts were recorded for this clonotype. The V gene is TRBV2, the J gene TRBJ1-1; a possible D gene is TRBD1 (5 bases). Trimming removed 6 bases at V and 6 bases at J, with 14 bases between. The germline V gene encodes CDR1 SNHLY and CDR2 FYNNEI. This CDR3 region has 13 residues. CDR3 nucleotide sequence: TGTGCCAGCAGCCCTGACAGTGGTCCTGAAGCTTTCTTT. This sequence encodes CASSPDSGPEAFF.

This clonotype came up a few times. This chain uses TRBV6-2 or TRBV6-3 with TRBJ2-2; 8 bases map to TRBD1. Germline CDR1 MNHEY, CDR2 SVGEGT. Germline trimming cut 7 bases from V and 1 base from J; bases unmatched to any gene: 11. This CDR3 spans 17 amino acids. CDR3 region: CASMADRAPLNTGELFF. CDR3 sequence (DNA): TGTGCCAGCATGGCGGACAGGGCCCCTCTGAACACCGGGGAGCTGTTTTTT.

The V call is TRBV20-1, the J call TRBJ1-6; D gene unclear. Germline V gene lookup returns CDR1 DFQATT and CDR2 SNEGSKA (reference sequence). V was trimmed by 2 bases and J by 5 bases, leaving 10 bases between them. The CDR3 runs 14 residues. In DNA, the CDR3 is TGCAGTGCTAGAATAGCAGAAGATAATTCACCCCTCCACTTT. Translation: CSARIAEDNSPLHF.

The CDR3 loop is CASSSYGQSTDTQYF. The CDR3 DNA is TGCGCCAGCAGCTCCTATGGACAGAGCACAGATACGCAGTATTTT. The chain uses TRBV5-1 and TRBJ2-3; TRBD1 is a possible D gene (6 bases). The germline V gene has CDR1 SGHRS and CDR2 YFSETQ. V was trimmed by 3 bases and J by 0 bases, leaving 11 bases between them. The CDR3 has 15 amino acids. The complete variable domain, with remaining parts taken from reference TRBV5-1 and TRBJ2-3, reads KAGVTQTPRYLIKTRGQQVTLSCSPISGHRSVSWYQQTPGQGLQFLFEYFSETQRNKGNFPGRFSGRQFSNSRSEMNVSTLELGDSALYLCASSSYGQSTDTQYFGPGTRLTVL.

The table lists this clonotype with a few counts. This chain links TRBV21-1 with TRBJ1-5; the DNA was not compared with TRBD1, the D call given in the table. TRBV21-1 is given as a pseudogene. This CDR3 spans 16 amino acids. The CDR3 is CASSKETGRGNQPQHF. The CDR3 DNA follows: TGTGCCAGCAGCAAAGAGACGGGCAGGGGCAATCAGCCCCAGCATTTT.

This clonotype has more than one count but fewer than ten. The V call is TRBV7-6, the J call TRBJ2-5; a possible D gene is TRBD1 (5 bases). V lost 2 bases and J 5 bases, leaving 12 bases between the germline ends. Germline V gene sequence: CDR1 SGHVS, CDR2 FNYEAQ. This CDR3 spans 14 amino acids. The DNA for the CDR3 is TGTGCCAGCAGCTTAATTTCCAGGGCGGAGACCCAGTACTTC. It yields the protein CASSLISRAETQYF.

This sequence joins TRBV20-1 and TRBJ2-3; a possible D gene is TRBD1 (5 bases). The CDR3 extends over 16 amino acids. CDR1 is DFQATT and CDR2 is SNEGSKA in the germline V gene (reference sequence). Trimming removed 4 bases at V and 0 bases at J, with 17 bases between. CDR3 region: CSAIGVVRGSTDTQYF. In DNA form, the CDR3 reads TGCAGTGCTATTGGGGTAGTAAGGGGAAGCACAGATACGCAGTATTTT.

This clonotype was found a few times. The CDR3: CASPTGYEQYF. For the CDR3, the DNA is TGTGCCAGTCCGACGGGATACGAGCAGTACTTC. V gene TRBV6-1 combines with J gene TRBJ2-7; possible D gene TRBD2, 5 bases. Germline-derived CDR1 and CDR2 are MNHNS and SASEGT. The CDR3 is 11 residues long. V lost 9 bases and J 4 bases, leaving 10 bases between the germline ends.